This T cell receptor (beta chain) emerged from a study of T-cell memory formation after mild COVID-19 (dated by TCRdb to about 2021). Regarding the complete study: TCR sequence clusters from the two donors were largely donor specific. Longitudinal TCRalpha and TCRbeta repertoire sequencing tracked T-cell clones expanding and contracting after mild COVID-19 in a couple of donors. The cohort was made up of two young adult volunteers, one female and one male, who were previously healthy. Overall results and qualifications from the work: Clones that contracted from day 15 to 85 showed balanced CD4/CD8 phenotypes, whereas a second wave of clones that expanded from day 15 to 37 leaned towards CD4+. Contracting CD4+ clones were located mainly in the CM and EM memory subsets, whereas CD8+ clones were found to be enriched in EMRA. Some responding clones were detected in pre-infection memory, which suggested that pre-existing cross-reactive memory T cells had joined the SARS-CoV-2 response. SARS-CoV-2 specificity of the second-wave clones peaking on day 37 was not confirmed. Only a couple of mild cases were covered in the study, and larger cohorts including severe cases with pre-infection samples were considered necessary.

PBMCs were isolated by Ficoll-Paque density gradient centrifugation. This clonotype has more than one count but fewer than ten. Its target antigen remains unknown. No qualities accompany the bases; no much larger clone lies one base away. Deletion took 0 bases off V and 6 bases off J, with a span of 21 bases between the germline ends. The CDR3 spans 17 residues, from the cysteine through the phenylalanine. Left in the record is the CDR3 DNA by itself, 51 bases read in frame from the first base. The germline V gene (reference sequence) sets CDR1 to MNHEY and CDR2 to SMNVEV. These reads were obtained on an Illumina NovaSeq 6000. cDNA libraries for TCRalpha and TCRbeta were prepared by 5'RACE using constant-segment primers, with sample barcodes and unique molecular identifiers added. Trizol reagent was used to extract RNA from every sample. Libraries were amplified in two PCR steps, with a second sample barcode and Illumina TruSeq adapters added in the second step. Sequencing of the libraries was done on an Illumina NovaSeq, producing 2 x 150 bp paired-end reads. The authors processed their data as follows. Demultiplexing of reads and collapsing into UMI-guided consensus sequences were performed with migec v1.2.7. Using mixcr v2.1.11, UMI consensuses were aligned to TRA and TRB V and J templates and then assembled into clonotypes. Clonotypes were classified as expanded or contracted when called significant by both edgeR and NoisET, with noise models trained on biological replicates. For edgeR calls, a false discovery rate-adjusted p below 0.01 and a log2 fold-change threshold of 1 were applied. PCA with hierarchical clustering of max-normalized trajectories of the 1000 most abundant clonotypes was used as exploratory dynamics analysis. Separately sequenced CD4+ and CD8+ repertoires were used to assign a CD4 or CD8 phenotype to each responding clone. TCRdb trimmed public reads at Q25 via fastp, called clones via MiXCR and kept in-frame beta chains. Each CDR3 protein appears once, grouped with its most common genes and DNA. The V and J calls were determined by TCRdb, not by the authors. For this sample there are about 210,000 distinct CDR3 sequences; around 25% appear just once. Clones ranked in the top ten supply more than 9.5% of the sample.

This receptor chain uses TRBV27 and TRBJ2-7; the D segment cannot be called with confidence. This receptor was identified in an adult woman who had mild COVID-19 (a few samples of this study predate the infection). The sample titles of this study are shuffled in the database, so cell type and time point are left out; the donor was told from shared clones. The sample taken for sequencing was PBMCs or a T cell subset sorted from them (not recorded which). This receptor has the CDR3 CASSLSDSWPFSIEQYF. The nucleotides read TGTGCCAGCAGTTTATCCGATAGTTGGCCCTTCTCCATCGAGCAGTACTTC.